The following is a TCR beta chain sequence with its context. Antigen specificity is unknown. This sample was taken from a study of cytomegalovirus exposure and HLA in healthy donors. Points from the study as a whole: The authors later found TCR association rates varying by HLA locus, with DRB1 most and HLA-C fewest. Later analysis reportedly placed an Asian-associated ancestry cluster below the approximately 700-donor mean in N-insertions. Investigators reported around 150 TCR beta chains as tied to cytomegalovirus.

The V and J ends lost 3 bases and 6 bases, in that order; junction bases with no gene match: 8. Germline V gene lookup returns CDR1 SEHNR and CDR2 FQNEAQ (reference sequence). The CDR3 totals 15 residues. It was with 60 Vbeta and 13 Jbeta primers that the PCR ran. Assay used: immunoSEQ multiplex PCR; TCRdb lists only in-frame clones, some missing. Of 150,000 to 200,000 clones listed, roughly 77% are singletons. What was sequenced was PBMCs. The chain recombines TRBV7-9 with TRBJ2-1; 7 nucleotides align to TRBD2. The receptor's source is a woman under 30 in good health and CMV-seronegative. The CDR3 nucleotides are TGTGCCAGCAGCTTTATTGCTAGCGGCACCAATGAGCAGTTCTTC. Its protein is CASSFIASGTNEQFF.